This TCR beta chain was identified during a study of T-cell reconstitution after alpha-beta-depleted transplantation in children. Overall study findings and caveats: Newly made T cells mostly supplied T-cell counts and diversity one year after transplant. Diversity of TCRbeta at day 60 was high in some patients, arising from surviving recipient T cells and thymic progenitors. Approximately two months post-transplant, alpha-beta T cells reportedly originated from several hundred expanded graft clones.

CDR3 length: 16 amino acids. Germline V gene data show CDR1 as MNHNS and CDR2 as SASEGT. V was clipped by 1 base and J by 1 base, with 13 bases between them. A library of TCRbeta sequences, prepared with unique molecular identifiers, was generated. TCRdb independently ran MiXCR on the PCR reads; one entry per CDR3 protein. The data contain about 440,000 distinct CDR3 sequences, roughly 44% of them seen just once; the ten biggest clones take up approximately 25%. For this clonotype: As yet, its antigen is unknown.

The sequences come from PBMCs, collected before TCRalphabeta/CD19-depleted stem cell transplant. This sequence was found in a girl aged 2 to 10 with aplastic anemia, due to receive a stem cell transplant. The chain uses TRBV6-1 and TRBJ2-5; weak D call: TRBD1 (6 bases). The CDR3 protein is CASSEVITGFQETQYF. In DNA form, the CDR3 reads TGTGCCAGCAGTGAAGTTATCACAGGGTTCCAAGAGACCCAGTACTTC.